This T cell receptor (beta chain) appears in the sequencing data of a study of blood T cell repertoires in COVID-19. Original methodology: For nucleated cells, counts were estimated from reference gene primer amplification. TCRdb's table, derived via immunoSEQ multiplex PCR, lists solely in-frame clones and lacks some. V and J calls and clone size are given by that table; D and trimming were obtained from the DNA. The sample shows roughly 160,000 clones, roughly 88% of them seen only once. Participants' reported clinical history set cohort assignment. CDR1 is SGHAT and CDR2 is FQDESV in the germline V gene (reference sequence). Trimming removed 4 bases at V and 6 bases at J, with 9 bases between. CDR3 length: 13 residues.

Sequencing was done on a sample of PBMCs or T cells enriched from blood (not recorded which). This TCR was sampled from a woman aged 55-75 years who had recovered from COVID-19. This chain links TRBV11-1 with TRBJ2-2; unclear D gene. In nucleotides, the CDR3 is TGTGCCAGCAGCTCCCGACTCTCCGGGGAGCTGTTTTTT. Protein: CASSSRLSGELFF. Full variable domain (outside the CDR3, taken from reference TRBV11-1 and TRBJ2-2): EAEVAQSPRYKITEKSQAVAFWCDPISGHATLYWYRQILGQGPELLVQFQDESVVDDSQLPKDRFSAERLKGVDSTLKIQPAELGDSAMYLCASSSRLSGELFFGEGSRLTVL.